This TCR beta chain was recovered during a study of CD8 T cells in Susac syndrome. Germline V lookup: CDR1 SGHDN, CDR2 FVKESK. V lost 6 bases and J 5 bases, leaving 17 bases between the germline ends. The CDR3 has 15 residues. The Susac syndrome patients fit the recently defined diagnostic criteria for definite or probable disease. TEMRA cells were enriched by FACS, while CD8+ and CD4+ T cells were obtained through a negative isolation that was performed magnetically. The RNA input was roughly 0.45 to 1 ug, and it was reverse transcribed with random hexamers. In TCRdb, the immunoSEQ multiplex PCR reads were re-called with MiXCR into one record per CDR3 protein. The table shows about 76,000 distinct CDR3 sequences, with approximately 93% occurring only once.

What was sequenced was CD8+ T cells from PBMCs. This receptor was identified in a human donor with Susac syndrome. This chain uses TRBV14 with TRBJ2-1; unclear D gene. As DNA, the CDR3 is TGTGCCAGCAGTACAACCAGAGACAAGGACAATGAGCAGTTCTTC. It specifies CASSTTRDKDNEQFF.